The clone carrying this T cell receptor (beta chain) was seen a handful of times. Its target is unknown. Per germline, CDR1 SGHTA and CDR2 FQGNSA. Trimming took 5 bases from V and 9 from J, leaving 14 bases between them. The CDR3 loop spans 13 amino acids. The data are from a study of T-cell memory formation after mild COVID-19. One entry per CDR3 protein results from TCRdb running MiXCR on the 5' RACE reads. The sample holds hundreds of thousands of distinct CDR3 sequences; roughly 17% are singletons and the top ten take about a fifth. Study results and caveats: Pre-infection memory already had some responding clones, implying cross-reactive memory joined. Contracting CD4+ clones sat mainly in CM and EM; CD8+ in EMRA.

The origin of this receptor is a man between 18 and 35 years old who had mild COVID-19 (a few samples of this study predate the infection). Cell type and time point are not known. This chain uses TRBV7-2 with TRBJ2-1; TRBD2 might be the D (6 bases). Specimen: PBMCs or a T cell subset sorted from them (not recorded which). The CDR3 coding sequence is TGTGCCAGCAGCCTAAGACTAGTGGGTGAGCAGTTCTTC. Encoded protein: CASSLRLVGEQFF.